This is a list of T cell receptor beta chains from one sample in a study of Tregs in tolerant kidney transplant recipients. No antigens are known for them. Method: immunoSEQ multiplex PCR; TCRdb's copy keeps in-frame clones and lacks some. This sample has 30,000 or so clones; over 65% occur once, and the top ten carry approximately 2.4%. Material for sequencing was Tregs from blood cultured with allogeneic cells. The receptors were sampled from a human donor in good health. CDR3s include the opening cysteine and the closing phenylalanine or tryptophan.

TRBV28	TRBJ1-2	CASTLTGFIRGYTF
TRBV30	TRBJ1-3	CAWSVTGGWGGNTIYF
TRBV30	TRBJ1-2	CAWSVASIYGYTF
TRBV27	TRBJ1-1	CASSTLRQSNTEAFF
TRBV5-5	TRBJ2-7	CASSFKQVYEQYF
TRBV7-3	TRBJ2-7	CASSWGPDSPNEQYF
TRBV12-1	TRBJ2-7	CASNDGASYEQYF
TRBV30	TRBJ2-5	CAWARGREGETQYF
TRBV7-2	TRBJ2-7	CASSPARHYEQYF
TRBV2	TRBJ1-1	CATSYSWEAFF
TRBV5-1	TRBJ2-3	CASSWGHTSTDTQYF
TRBV29-1	TRBJ2-5	CSVVGRETQYF
TRBV5-4	TRBJ2-1	CASSQQRGGADEQFF
TRBV7-2	TRBJ2-7	CASSSAIPRTPHEQYF
TRBV6-5	TRBJ1-1	CASTPPQGRAEAFF
TRBV18	TRBJ1-1	CASSIIRTSANTEAFF
TRBV6-6	TRBJ2-3	CASRGGTDTQYF
TRBV7-2	TRBJ2-1	CASSPQLAGALSNLFF
TRBV30	TRBJ2-3	CAWGPGQDMYF
TRBV6-6	TRBJ1-4	CASSYSGDLFF
TRBV7-9	TRBJ1-4	CASSPSPTRMGEKLFF
TRBV7-2	TRBJ2-5	CASSLASSANSWAQYF
TRBV6-5	TRBJ2-2	CASRLGANTGELFF
TRBV18	TRBJ1-2	CASSPLGIANYGYTF
TRBV7-9	TRBJ2-7	CASSSSGIYEQYF
TRBV18	TRBJ1-2	CASSPTVNYGYTF
TRBV5-4	TRBJ2-1	CASRSGSRQFF
TRBV15	TRBJ2-3	CATNQRGVEDTQYF
TRBV19	TRBJ2-3	CASSFRTGRMEDTQYF
TRBV6-5	TRBJ2-3	CANGLAPNTDTQYF
TRBV11-3	TRBJ2-7	CASSSISGRHEQYF
TRBV18	TRBJ2-5	CASSPGQGRETQYF
TRBV19	TRBJ2-4	CASSVLRLDAKNIQYF
TRBV11-2	TRBJ2-3	CASSLDGASTDTQYF
TRBV9	TRBJ2-6	CASSAVAGASGANVLTF
TRBV7-2	TRBJ1-2	CASSIRDSRSGYTF